This entry is about one T cell receptor beta chain. Its antigen is currently unknown. It was about 10 milliliters of peripheral blood that were drawn from each donor. A second PCR of 7 to 11 cycles used a sample-barcoded 5' primer and a J-beta primer mix. TCRdb itself ran the 5' RACE reads through MiXCR, one entry per CDR3 protein. The data show around 1,900,000 distinct CDR3 sequences, 30% to 40% seen once. This entry is derived from a study of blood T cells in healthy people across ages. General study points: Naive T cell percentage by flow cytometry tracked strongly with beta diversity.

The J segment lost 5 bases and the V segment lost 3 bases, leaving 4 bases of the junction unmatched. The CDR3 has 15 amino acids. This sequence originates from a human donor in good health. Input material: blood. The chain uses TRBV12-3 or TRBV12-4 and TRBJ2-3, with 11 bases that match TRBD1. As DNA, the CDR3 is TGTGCCAGCAGTTTGGGACAGGGGGGGGGAGATACGCAGTATTTT. It yields the protein CASSLGQGGGDTQYF.